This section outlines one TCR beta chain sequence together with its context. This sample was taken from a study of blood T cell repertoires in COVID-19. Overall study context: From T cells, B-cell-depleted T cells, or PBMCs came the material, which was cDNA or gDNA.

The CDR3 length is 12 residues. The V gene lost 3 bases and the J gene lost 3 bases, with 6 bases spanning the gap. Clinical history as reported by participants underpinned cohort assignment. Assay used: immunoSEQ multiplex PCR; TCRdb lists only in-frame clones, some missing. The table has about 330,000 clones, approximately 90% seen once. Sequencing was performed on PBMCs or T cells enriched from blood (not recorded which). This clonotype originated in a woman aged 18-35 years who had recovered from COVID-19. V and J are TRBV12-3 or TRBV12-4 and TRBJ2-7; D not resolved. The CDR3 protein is CASSFDIYEQYF. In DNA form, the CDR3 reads TGTGCCAGCAGTTTCGACATCTACGAGCAGTACTTC.